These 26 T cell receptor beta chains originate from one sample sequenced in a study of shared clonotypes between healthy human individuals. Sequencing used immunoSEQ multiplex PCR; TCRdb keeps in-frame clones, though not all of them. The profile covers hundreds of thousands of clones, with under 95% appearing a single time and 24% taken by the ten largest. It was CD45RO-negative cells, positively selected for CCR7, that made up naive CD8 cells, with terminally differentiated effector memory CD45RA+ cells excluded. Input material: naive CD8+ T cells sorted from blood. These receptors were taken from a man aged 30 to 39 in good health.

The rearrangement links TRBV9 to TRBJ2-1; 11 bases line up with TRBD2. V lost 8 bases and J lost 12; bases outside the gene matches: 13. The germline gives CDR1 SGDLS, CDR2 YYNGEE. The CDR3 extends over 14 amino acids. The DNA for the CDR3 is TGTGCCAGTTCTCCGGGACTAGCGGATCCGTGGCAGTTCTTC. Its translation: CASSPGLADPWQFF.

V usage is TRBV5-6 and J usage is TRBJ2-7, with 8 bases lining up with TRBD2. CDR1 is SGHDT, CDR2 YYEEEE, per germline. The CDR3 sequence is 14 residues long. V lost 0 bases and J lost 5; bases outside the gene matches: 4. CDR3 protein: CASSLERERDEQYF. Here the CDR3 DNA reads TGTGCCAGCAGCTTGGAGCGGGAGCGGGACGAGCAGTACTTC. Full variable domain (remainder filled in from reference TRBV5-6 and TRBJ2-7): DAGVTQSPTHLIKTRGQQVTLRCSPKSGHDTVSWYQQALGQGPQFIFQYYEEEERQRGNFPDRFSGHQFPNYSSELNVNALLLGDSALYLCASSLERERDEQYFGPGTRLTVT.

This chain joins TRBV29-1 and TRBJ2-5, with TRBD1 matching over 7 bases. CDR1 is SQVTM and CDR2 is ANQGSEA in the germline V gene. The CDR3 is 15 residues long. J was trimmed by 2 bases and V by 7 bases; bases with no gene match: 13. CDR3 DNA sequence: TGCAGCGCCCAAGACAGGGCTAAAGCGCAAGAGACCCAGTACTTC. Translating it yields CSAQDRAKAQETQYF.

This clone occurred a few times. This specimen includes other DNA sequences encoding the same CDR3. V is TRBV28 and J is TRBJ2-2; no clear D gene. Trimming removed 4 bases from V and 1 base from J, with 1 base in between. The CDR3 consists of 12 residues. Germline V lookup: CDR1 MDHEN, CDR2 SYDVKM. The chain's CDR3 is CASSWNTGELFF. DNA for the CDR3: TGTGCCAGCAGTTGGAACACCGGGGAGCTGTTTTTT.

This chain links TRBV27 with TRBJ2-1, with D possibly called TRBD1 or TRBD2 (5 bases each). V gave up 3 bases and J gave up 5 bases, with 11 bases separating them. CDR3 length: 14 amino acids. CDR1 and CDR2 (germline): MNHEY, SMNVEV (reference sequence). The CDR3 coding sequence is TGTGCCAGCAGTTTGCAGGGACCCAACAATGAGCAGTTCTTC. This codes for CASSLQGPNNEQFF.

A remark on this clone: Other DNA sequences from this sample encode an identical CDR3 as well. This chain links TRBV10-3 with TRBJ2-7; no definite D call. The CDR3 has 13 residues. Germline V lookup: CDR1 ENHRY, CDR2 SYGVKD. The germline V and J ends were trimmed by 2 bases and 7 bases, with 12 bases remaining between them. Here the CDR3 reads CAISESREGEQYF. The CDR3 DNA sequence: TGTGCCATCAGTGAGAGTAGAGAAGGGGAGCAGTACTTC.

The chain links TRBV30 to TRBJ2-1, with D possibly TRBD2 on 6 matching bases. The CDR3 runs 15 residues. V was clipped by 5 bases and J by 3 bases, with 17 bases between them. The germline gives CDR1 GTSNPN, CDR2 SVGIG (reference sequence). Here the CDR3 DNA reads TGTGCCTGGGGGGAGGACTCATCTCTCTACAATGAGCAGTTCTTC. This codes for CAWGEDSSLYNEQFF.

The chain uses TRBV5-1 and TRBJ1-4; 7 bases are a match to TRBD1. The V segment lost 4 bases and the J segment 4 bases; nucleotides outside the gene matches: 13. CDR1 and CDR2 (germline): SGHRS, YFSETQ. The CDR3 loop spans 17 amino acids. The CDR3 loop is CASSPGGAGRINEKLFF. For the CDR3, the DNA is TGCGCCAGCAGCCCAGGGGGAGCAGGGCGGATTAATGAAAAACTGTTTTTT.

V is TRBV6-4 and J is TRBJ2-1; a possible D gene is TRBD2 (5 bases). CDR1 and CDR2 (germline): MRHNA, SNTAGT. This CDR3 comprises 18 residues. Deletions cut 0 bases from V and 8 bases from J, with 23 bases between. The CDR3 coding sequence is TGTGCCAGCAGTGACTCAGCGCTAGCCGTTCCCAATGGGGATGAGCAGTTCTTC. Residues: CASSDSALAVPNGDEQFF.

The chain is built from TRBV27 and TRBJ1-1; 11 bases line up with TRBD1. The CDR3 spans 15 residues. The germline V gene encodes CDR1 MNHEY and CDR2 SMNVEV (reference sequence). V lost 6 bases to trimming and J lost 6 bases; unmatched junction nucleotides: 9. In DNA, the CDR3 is TGTGCCAGCAGAAATACAGGACAGGGGGCGCCTGAAGCTTTCTTT. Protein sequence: CASRNTGQGAPEAFF.

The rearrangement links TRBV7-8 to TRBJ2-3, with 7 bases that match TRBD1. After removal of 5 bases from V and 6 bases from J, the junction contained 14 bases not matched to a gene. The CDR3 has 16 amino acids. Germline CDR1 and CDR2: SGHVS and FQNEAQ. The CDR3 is CASSGDTGAPGDTQYF. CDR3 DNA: TGTGCCAGCAGCGGGGATACAGGGGCTCCCGGGGATACGCAGTATTTT.

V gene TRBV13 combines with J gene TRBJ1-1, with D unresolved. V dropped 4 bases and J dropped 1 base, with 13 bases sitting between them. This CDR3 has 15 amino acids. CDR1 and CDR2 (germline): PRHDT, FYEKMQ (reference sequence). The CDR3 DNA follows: TGTGCCAGCAGCTCGGAGGTCGGGCGGAACACTGAAGCTTTCTTT. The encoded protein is CASSSEVGRNTEAFF.

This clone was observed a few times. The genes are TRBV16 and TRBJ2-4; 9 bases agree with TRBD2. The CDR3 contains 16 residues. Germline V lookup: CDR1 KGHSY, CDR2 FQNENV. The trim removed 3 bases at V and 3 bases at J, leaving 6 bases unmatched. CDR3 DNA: TGTGCCAGCAGCCAGCAGACTAGCGGCCGCAAAAACATTCAGTACTTC. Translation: CASSQQTSGRKNIQYF.

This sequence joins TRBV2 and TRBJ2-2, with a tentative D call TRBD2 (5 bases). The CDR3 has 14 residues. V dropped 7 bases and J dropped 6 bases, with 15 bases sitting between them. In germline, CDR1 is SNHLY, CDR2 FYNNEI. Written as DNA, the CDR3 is TGTGCCAGCACCCCGGGAAGGTTCCCCGGGGAGCTGTTTTTT. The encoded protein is CASTPGRFPGELFF.

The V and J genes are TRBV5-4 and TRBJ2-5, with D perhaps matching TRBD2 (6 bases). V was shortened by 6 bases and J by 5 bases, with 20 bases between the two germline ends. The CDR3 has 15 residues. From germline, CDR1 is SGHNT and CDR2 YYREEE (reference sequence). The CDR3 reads CASTLRGNEVETQYF. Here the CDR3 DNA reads TGTGCCAGCACCCTTCGGGGGAATGAGGTGGAGACCCAGTACTTC.

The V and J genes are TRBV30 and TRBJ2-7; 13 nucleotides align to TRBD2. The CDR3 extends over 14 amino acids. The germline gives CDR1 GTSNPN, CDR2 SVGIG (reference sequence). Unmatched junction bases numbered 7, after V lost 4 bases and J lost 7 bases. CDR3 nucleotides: TGTGCCTGGACCGTACTAGCGGGAGGGCGAGAGCAGTACTTC. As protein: CAWTVLAGGREQYF.

CDR3 region: CASIFKGTGGSTDTQYF. CDR3 sequence (DNA): TGTGCCAGCATCTTTAAAGGGACAGGCGGTAGCACAGATACGCAGTATTTT. The chain joins TRBV2 to TRBJ2-3; 8 bases line up with TRBD1. Germline CDR1 and CDR2: SNHLY and FYNNEI. Trimming at V came to 7 bases and at J to 0 bases, leaving 12 bases not matched to a gene. This CDR3 comprises 17 residues.

CDR3 amino acids: CASSGSTDTQYF. The CDR3 DNA is TGTGCCAGCAGCGGAAGCACAGATACGCAGTATTTT. The chain couples TRBV9 to TRBJ2-3, with D unclear. The CDR3 sequence is 12 residues long. The germline CDR1 and CDR2 sequences are SGDLS and YYNGEE. Trimming removed 3 bases from V and 0 bases from J, with 2 bases in between.

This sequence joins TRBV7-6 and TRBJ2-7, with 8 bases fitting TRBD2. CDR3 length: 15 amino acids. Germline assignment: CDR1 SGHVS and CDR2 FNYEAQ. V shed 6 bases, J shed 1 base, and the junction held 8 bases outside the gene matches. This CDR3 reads CASRGGAGASYEQYF. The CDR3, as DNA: TGTGCCAGCAGGGGAGGAGCGGGAGCATCCTACGAGCAGTACTTC.

This CDR3 reads CASSPGAYHSAQFF. In DNA, the CDR3 is TGTGCCAGCAGCCCCGGCGCGTACCACTCGGCGCAGTTCTTC. The chain recombines TRBV27 with TRBJ2-1; D remains unclear. Germline CDR1 reads MNHEY; CDR2 reads SMNVEV (reference sequence). V lost 6 bases, J lost 12 bases, and 21 bases lay in between. CDR3 length: 14 amino acids.

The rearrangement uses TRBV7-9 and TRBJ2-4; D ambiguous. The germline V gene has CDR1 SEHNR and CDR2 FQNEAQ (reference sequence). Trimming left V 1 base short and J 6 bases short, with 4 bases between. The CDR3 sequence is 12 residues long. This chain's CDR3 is CASSLGGNIQYF. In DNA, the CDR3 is TGTGCCAGCAGCTTAGGTGGAAACATTCAGTACTTC.

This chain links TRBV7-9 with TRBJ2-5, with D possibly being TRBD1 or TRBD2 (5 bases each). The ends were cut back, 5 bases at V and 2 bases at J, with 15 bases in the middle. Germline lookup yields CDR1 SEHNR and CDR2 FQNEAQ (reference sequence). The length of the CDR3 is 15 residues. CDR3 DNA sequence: TGTGCCAGCAGCCCGAGGGACCAGCATCAAGAGACCCAGTACTTC. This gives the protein CASSPRDQHQETQYF.

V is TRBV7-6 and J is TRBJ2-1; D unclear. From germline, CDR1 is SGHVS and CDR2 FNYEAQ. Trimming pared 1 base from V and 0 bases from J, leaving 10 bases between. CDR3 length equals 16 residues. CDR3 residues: CASSLGSAGSYNEQFF. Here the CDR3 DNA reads TGTGCCAGCAGCTTAGGTTCAGCAGGCTCCTACAATGAGCAGTTCTTC.

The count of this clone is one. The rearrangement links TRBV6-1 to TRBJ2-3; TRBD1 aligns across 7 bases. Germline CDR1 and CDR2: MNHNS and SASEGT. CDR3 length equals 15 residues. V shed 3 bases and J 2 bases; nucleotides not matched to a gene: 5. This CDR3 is CASSDTGAFTDTQYF. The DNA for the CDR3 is TGTGCCAGCAGTGACACAGGGGCATTCACAGATACGCAGTATTTT.

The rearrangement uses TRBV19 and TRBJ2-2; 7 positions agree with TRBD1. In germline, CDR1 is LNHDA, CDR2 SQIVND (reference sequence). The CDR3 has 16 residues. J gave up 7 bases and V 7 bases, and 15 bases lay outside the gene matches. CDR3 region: CASTHLFGQVDGELFF. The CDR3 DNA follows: TGTGCCAGTACCCACCTCTTCGGACAGGTCGACGGGGAGCTGTTTTTT.

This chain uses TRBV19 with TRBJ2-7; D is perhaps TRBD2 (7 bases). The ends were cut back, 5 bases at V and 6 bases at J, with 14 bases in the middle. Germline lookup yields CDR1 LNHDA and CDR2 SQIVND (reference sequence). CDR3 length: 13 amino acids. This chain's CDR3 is CASSPGEGGEQYF. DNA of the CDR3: TGTGCCAGTAGTCCAGGGGAGGGGGGCGAGCAGTACTTC.